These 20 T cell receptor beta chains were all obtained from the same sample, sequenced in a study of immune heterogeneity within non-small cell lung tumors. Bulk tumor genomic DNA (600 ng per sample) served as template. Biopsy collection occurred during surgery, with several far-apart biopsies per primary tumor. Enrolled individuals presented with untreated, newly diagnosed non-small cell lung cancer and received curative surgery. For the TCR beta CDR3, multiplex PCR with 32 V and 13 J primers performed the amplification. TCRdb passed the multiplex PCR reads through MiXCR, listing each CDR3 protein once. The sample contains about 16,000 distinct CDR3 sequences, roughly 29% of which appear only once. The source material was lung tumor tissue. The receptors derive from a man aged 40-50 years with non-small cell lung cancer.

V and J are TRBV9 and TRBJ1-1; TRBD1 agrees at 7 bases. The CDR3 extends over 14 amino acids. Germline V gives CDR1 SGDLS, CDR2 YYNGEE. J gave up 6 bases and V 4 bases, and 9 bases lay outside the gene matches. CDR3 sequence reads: CASSTRGAGAEAFF. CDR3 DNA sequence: TGTGCCAGCAGCACCAGGGGGGCGGGCGCTGAAGCTTTCTTT.

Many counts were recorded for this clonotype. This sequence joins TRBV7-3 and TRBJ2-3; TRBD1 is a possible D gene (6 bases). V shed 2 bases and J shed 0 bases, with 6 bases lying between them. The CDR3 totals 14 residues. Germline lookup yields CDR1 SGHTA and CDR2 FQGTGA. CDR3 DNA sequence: TGTGCCAGCAGCTTAGGGACAAGCACAGATACGCAGTATTTT. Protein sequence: CASSLGTSTDTQYF.

The CDR3 bases are TGTGCCAGCAGCCGAGGGGTCCCGGGGCAAGAGACCCAGTACTTC. Amino acids: CASSRGVPGQETQYF. The chain uses TRBV4-2 and TRBJ2-5; the D call may be TRBD1 or TRBD2 (5 bases each). The germline V and J ends were trimmed by 4 bases and 2 bases, with 14 bases remaining between them. The CDR3 runs 15 residues. CDR1 and CDR2 from the germline V gene are LGHNA and YNFKEQ.

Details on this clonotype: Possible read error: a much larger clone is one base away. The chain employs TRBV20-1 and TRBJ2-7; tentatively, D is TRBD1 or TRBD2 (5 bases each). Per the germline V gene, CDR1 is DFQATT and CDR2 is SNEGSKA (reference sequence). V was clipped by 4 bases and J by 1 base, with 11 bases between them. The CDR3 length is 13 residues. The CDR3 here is CSANRDGSYEQYF. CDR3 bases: TGCAGTGCTAACCGGGACGGGTCCTACGAGCAGTACTTC.

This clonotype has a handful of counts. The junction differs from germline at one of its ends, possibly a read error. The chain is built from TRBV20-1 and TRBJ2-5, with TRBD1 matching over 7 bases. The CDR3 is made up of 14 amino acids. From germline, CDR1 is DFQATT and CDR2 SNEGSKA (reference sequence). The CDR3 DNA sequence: TGCAGTGCTAGGCGAACAAGGGACAGCCAGACCCACTACTTC. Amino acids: CSARRTRDSQTHYF.

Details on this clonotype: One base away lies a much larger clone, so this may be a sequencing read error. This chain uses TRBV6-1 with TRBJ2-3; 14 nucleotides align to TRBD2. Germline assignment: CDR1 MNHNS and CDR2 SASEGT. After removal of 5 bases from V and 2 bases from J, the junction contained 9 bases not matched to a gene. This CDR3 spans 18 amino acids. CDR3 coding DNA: TGTGCCAGCAGTAAACACGGGACTAGCGGGAGTTTCACAGATACGCAGTATTTT. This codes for CASSKHGTSGSFTDTQYF.

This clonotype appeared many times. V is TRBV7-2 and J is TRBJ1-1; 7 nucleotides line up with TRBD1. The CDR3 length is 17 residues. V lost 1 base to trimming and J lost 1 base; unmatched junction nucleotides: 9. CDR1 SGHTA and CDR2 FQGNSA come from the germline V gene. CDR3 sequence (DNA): TGTGCCAGCAGCTTAGGATGGGGACAGACCCAGAACACTGAAGCTTTCTTT. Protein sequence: CASSLGWGQTQNTEAFF.

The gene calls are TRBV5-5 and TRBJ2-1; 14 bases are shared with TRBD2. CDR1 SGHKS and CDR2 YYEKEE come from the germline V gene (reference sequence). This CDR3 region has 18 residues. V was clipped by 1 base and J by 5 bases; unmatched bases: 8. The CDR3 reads CASSLRGLAGARDNEQFF. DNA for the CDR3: TGTGCCAGCAGCTTGAGGGGACTAGCGGGAGCGAGGGACAATGAGCAGTTCTTC.

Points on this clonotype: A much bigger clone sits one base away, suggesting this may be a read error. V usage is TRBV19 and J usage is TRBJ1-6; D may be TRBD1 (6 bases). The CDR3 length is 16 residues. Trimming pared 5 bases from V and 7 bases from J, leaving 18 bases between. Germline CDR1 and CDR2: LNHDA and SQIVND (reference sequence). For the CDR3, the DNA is TGTGCCAGTAGTGGAGGTCAGGGGCAGTTCAATTCACCCCTCCACTTT. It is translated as CASSGGQGQFNSPLHF.

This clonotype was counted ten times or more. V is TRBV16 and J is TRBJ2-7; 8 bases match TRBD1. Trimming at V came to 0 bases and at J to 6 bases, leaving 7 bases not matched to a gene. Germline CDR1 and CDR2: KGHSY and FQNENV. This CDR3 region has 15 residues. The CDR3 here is CASSQSTRGRGEQYF. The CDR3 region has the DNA TGTGCCAGCAGCCAATCTACCAGGGGGCGCGGCGAGCAGTACTTC.

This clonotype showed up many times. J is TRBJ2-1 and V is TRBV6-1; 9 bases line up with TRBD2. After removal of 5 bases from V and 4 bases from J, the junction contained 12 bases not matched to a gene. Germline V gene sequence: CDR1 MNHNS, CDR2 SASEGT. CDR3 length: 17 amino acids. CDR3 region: CASSYSGPSGIYNEQFF. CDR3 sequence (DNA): TGTGCCAGCAGTTACTCCGGCCCTAGCGGGATTTACAATGAGCAGTTCTTC.

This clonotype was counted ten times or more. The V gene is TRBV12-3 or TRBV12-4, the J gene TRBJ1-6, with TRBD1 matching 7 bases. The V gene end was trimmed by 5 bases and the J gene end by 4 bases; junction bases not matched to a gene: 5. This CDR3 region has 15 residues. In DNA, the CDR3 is TGTGCCAGCAGTCCCCGGGACAGATATAATTCACCCCTCCACTTT. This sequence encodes CASSPRDRYNSPLHF.

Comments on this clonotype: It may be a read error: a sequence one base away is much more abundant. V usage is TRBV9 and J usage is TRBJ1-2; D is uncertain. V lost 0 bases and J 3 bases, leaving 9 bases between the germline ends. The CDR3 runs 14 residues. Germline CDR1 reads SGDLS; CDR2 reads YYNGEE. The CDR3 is CASSVGQEHYGYTF. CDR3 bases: TGTGCCAGCAGCGTAGGCCAGGAGCACTATGGCTACACCTTC.

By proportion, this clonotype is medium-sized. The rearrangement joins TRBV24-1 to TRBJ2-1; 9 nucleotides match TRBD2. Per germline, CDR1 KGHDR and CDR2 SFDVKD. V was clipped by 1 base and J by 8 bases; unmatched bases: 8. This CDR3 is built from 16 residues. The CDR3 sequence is CATSDFGSGSGYEQFF. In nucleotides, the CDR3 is TGTGCCACCAGTGATTTCGGTAGCGGGAGCGGCTATGAGCAGTTCTTC.

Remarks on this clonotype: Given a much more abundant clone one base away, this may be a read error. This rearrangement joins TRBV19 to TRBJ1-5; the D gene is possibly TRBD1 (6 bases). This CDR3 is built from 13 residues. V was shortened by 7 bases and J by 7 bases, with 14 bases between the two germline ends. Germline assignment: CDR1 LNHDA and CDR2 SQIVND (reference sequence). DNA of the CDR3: TGTGCCAGTAACAACAGGGAGCGGCAGCCCCAGCATTTT. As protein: CASNNRERQPQHF. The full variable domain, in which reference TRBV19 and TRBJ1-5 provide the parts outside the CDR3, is DGGITQSPKYLFRKEGQNVTLSCEQNLNHDAMYWYRQDPGQGLRLIYYSQIVNDFQKGDIAEGYSVSREKKESFPLTVTSAQKNPTAFYLCASNNRERQPQHFGDGTRLSIL.

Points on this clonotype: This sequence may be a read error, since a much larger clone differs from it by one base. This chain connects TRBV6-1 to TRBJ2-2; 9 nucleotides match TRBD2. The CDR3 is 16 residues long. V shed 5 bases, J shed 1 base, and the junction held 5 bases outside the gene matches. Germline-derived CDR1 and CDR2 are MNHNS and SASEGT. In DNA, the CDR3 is TGTGCCAGCAGTTCCATTAGCGGGGGGAACACCGGGGAGCTGTTTTTT. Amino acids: CASSSISGGNTGELFF.

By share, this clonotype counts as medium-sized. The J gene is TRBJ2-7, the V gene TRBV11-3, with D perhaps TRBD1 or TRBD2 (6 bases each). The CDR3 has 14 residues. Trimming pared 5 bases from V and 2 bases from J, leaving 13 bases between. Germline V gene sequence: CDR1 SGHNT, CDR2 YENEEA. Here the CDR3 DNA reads TGTGCCAGCAGCAATAGGGGGGTTACCTACGAGCAGTACTTC. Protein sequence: CASSNRGVTYEQYF.

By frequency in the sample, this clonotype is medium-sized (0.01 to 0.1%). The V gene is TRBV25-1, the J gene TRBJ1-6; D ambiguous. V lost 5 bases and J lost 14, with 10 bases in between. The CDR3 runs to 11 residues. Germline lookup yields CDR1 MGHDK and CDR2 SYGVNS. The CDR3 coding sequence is TGTGCCAGCAGTCTGGGAAGGGCCCTCCACTTT. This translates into CASSLGRALHF. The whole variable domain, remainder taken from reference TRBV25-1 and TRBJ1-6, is EADIYQTPRYLVIGTGKKITLECSQTMGHDKMYWYQQDPGMELHLIHYSYGVNSTEKGDLSSESTVSRIRTEHFPLTLESARPSHTSQYLCASSLGRALHFGNGTRLTVT.

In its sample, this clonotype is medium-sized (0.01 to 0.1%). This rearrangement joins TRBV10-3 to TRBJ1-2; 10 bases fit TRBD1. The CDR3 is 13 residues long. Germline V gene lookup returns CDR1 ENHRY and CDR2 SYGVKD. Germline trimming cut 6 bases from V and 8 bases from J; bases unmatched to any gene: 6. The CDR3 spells CAIREGTGAGYTF. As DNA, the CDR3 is TGTGCCATCAGGGAAGGGACAGGGGCCGGCTACACCTTC.

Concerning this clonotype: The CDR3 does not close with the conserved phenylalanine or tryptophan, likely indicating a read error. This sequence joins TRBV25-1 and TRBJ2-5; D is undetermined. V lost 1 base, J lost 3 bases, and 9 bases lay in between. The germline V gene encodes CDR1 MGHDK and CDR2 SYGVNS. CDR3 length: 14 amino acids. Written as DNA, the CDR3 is TGTGCCAGCAGTGAATTTATGGGAAAAGAGACCCAGTACTTA. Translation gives CASSEFMGKETQYL.